This TCR beta chain was sequenced for a study of response to subunit inactivated influenza vaccine (dated by TCRdb to the late 2010s). Regarding the research as a whole: Deep quantitative T cell receptor repertoire profiling was used in the study to track responses to a trivalent subunit inactivated influenza vaccine. Study-level results and caveats: The authors suggested that each seasonal influenza vaccination may recruit only a limited number of new T cells.

Via the germline V gene, CDR1 is LGHNA and CDR2 YSLEER. The CDR3 contains 15 residues, cysteine and phenylalanine counted. The DNA shown is the 45-base CDR3, in frame from base 1. V is pared back by 1 base and J by 1 base, with 11 bases lying between the germline termini. Library preparation employed RT-PCR. These reads were obtained on an Illumina HiSeq 2500. The public reads were reanalyzed by TCRdb: fastp trimming at Q25, MiXCR alignment, in-frame beta chains only. One record per CDR3 amino acid sequence lists the most common genes and DNA. Across this sample there are more than 700,000 distinct CDR3 sequences, with 21% seen only once. The biggest ten clones account for around 9.6% of the sample. As regards this clonotype: The antigen this receptor binds is unknown. One base away there is no much larger clone; base qualities are not given.

The specimen was PBMCs from blood, collected more than 4 days after vaccination. The source of this sequence is a man in his forties or fifties who received an inactivated influenza vaccine. Donor details come from another sample of the same person, matched by shared clones. In this chain, TRBV4-3 is recombined with TRBJ2-7, and possibly TRBD2, on 5 matching bases. The CDR3 protein sequence reads: CASSQASGRSYEQYF. The nucleotide sequence reads as follows: TGCGCCAGCAGCCAAGCCTCGGGGAGATCCTACGAGCAGTACTTC.